These 18 T cell receptor beta chains share one sample of origin, sequenced in a study of T cell responses to AZD1222 COVID-19 vaccine. Measured with immunoSEQ multiplex PCR; TCRdb has only the in-frame clones, and not every one. The data show approximately 150,000 clones, about 90% seen once. Sequences were derived from peripheral blood, sampled 28 days after the second AZD1222 dose. These TCRs come from an adult who received the AZD1222 COVID-19 vaccine.

The chain is built from TRBV3-1 (or the pseudogene TRBV3-2) and TRBJ2-5, with 11 bases that match TRBD2. J lost 7 bases, V lost 3 bases, and 7 bases had no gene match. CDR1 and CDR2 (germline): LGHDT, YNNKEL (reference sequence). The CDR3 has 15 residues. The CDR3 region is CASSQVAGGRVTQYF. The CDR3, as DNA: TGTGCCAGCAGCCAGGTAGCGGGGGGGCGTGTGACCCAGTACTTC.

The rearrangement joins TRBV5-5 to TRBJ1-5; D unclear. The CDR3 runs to 12 residues. The germline CDR1 and CDR2 sequences are SGHKS and YYEKEE (reference sequence). Trimming stripped 4 bases from V and 4 bases from J, with 6 bases between. CDR3 region: CASSGGNQPQHF. Written as DNA, the CDR3 is TGTGCCAGCAGCGGAGGGAATCAGCCCCAGCATTTT.

J is TRBJ2-7 and V is TRBV19; D is unresolved. This CDR3 comprises 12 residues. Looked up from germline, CDR1 is LNHDA and CDR2 is SQIVND (reference sequence). Trimming took 5 bases from V and 2 from J, leaving 7 bases between them. The CDR3: CASSVGPYEQYF. CDR3 nucleotide sequence: TGTGCCAGTAGTGTGGGTCCCTACGAGCAGTACTTC.

This chain joins TRBV2 and TRBJ1-5; D gene uncertain. Trimming stripped 3 bases from V and 7 bases from J, with 13 bases between. The CDR3 is made up of 14 amino acids. The germline gives CDR1 SNHLY, CDR2 FYNNEI. CDR3 amino acids: CASSEAGRHQPQHF. CDR3 nucleotide sequence: TGTGCCAGCAGTGAGGCGGGGAGGCACCAGCCCCAGCATTTT.

The V gene is TRBV3-1 (or the pseudogene TRBV3-2), the J gene TRBJ1-1; TRBD1 agrees at 11 bases. CDR1 is LGHDT, CDR2 YNNKEL, per germline (reference sequence). The CDR3 length is 17 residues. The ends lost 2 bases at V and 1 base at J; junction bases unmatched: 6. CDR3 residues: CASSQIRGTGGNTEAFF. CDR3 bases: TGTGCCAGCAGCCAAATCAGGGGGACAGGGGGGAACACTGAAGCTTTCTTT.

V is TRBV25-1 and J is TRBJ1-5, with D uncertain. Germline V CDR1 and CDR2: MGHDK, SYGVNS. The V end lost 3 bases, the J end lost 6 bases, and 21 bases lay between the germline ends. This CDR3 has 17 amino acids. The CDR3 coding sequence is TGTGCCAGCAGTGATTCGGGCAGAAGCAGCGTCGGTCAGCCCCAGCATTTT. It codes for CASSDSGRSSVGQPQHF.

This clone was recorded a few times. The DNA of the CDR3 is TGTGCCAGCAGTGACGGGGGACAGGAGGTTGATGAGCAGTTCTTC. Encoded protein: CASSDGGQEVDEQFF. The J gene is TRBJ2-1, the V gene TRBV6-4; 8 nucleotides match TRBD1. Trimming took 2 bases from V and 8 from J; bases not matched to a gene: 8. Germline assignment: CDR1 MRHNA and CDR2 SNTAGT. This CDR3 has 15 amino acids.

The chain employs TRBV3-1 (or the pseudogene TRBV3-2) and TRBJ2-2; D remains unclear. The CDR3 sequence is 11 residues long. Per germline, CDR1 LGHDT and CDR2 YNNKEL (reference sequence). V lost 4 bases, J lost 10 bases, and 7 bases lay in between. CDR3 DNA: TGTGCCAGCAGCCGGGCCGTGGAGCTGTTTTTT. It is translated as CASSRAVELFF.

This sequence joins TRBV6-1 and TRBJ2-2; 8 bases line up with TRBD2. Germline V gene data show CDR1 as MNHNS and CDR2 as SASEGT. The CDR3 has 16 residues. The V segment lost 4 bases and the J segment 4 bases; nucleotides outside the gene matches: 8. The CDR3 nucleotides read TGTGCCAGCAGTGGCTTAGCGGGACTCGGCACCGGGGAGCTGTTTTTT. Its translation: CASSGLAGLGTGELFF.

The J gene is TRBJ2-2, the V gene TRBV7-7, with D perhaps assigned TRBD1 or TRBD2 (6 bases each). The CDR3 spans 15 residues. Germline V gene sequence: CDR1 SSHAT, CDR2 FNYEAQ (reference sequence). The V end lost 8 bases, the J end lost 0 bases, and 13 bases lay between the germline ends. In nucleotides, the CDR3 is TGTGCCAGCGGGGGGCCCACCCCGAACACCGGGGAGCTGTTTTTT. Protein: CASGGPTPNTGELFF.

This clone was counted once. The chain recombines TRBV6-2 or TRBV6-3 with TRBJ1-2; D may be TRBD1 (6 bases). CDR3 length: 14 residues. CDR1 and CDR2 from the germline V gene are MNHEY and SVGEGT. Trimming took 2 bases from V and 3 from J, leaving 10 bases between them. In DNA form, the CDR3 reads TGTGCCAGCAGTTACCCCCAGGGGCACTATGGCTACACCTTC. It is translated as CASSYPQGHYGYTF.

This chain links TRBV6-5 with TRBJ1-2, with TRBD1 as a possible D gene (6 bases). This CDR3 has 15 amino acids. V was pared by 4 bases and J by 3 bases, with 15 bases between. The germline V gene has CDR1 MNHEY and CDR2 SVGAGI. In DNA, the CDR3 is TGTGCCAGCAGTTCACAGGGCAGTCGAGACTATGGCTACACCTTC. Translation: CASSSQGSRDYGYTF.

In this sample, this clone turned up once. This chain joins TRBV7-8 and TRBJ2-3, with TRBD2 as a possible D gene (6 bases). Trimming pared 5 bases from V and 0 bases from J, leaving 24 bases between. The CDR3 is 19 residues long. Germline values: CDR1 SGHVS, CDR2 FQNEAQ. CDR3 nucleotides: TGTGCCAGCAGCCCACGAGGAGGGATTGGAGCGGGCAGCACAGATACGCAGTATTTT. This translates into CASSPRGGIGAGSTDTQYF.

The chain joins TRBV9 to TRBJ1-6; D possibly corresponds to TRBD1 (5 bases). With 0 bases removed from V and 5 bases from J, the gap between germline ends came to 9 bases. CDR1 is SGDLS and CDR2 is YYNGEE in the germline V gene. The CDR3 is 15 amino acids. CDR3 coding DNA: TGTGCCAGCAGCGTAGTGGGGGGTGATAATTCACCCCTCCACTTT. This codes for CASSVVGGDNSPLHF.

The genes are TRBV6-5 and TRBJ2-7; maybe TRBD1 (5 bases). The CDR3 has 16 amino acids. V lost 0 bases to trimming and J lost 0 bases, with 12 bases between them. CDR1 is MNHEY, CDR2 SVGAGI, per germline. In nucleotides, the CDR3 is TGTGCCAGCAGTTACTCGACTGGGCAGGGCTCCTACGAGCAGTACTTC. This codes for CASSYSTGQGSYEQYF.

As regards this clone: Germline and junction disagree at one end, which may indicate a read error. This chain uses TRBV3-1 (or the pseudogene TRBV3-2) with TRBJ1-1, with 8 positions matching TRBD1. Germline values: CDR1 LGHDT, CDR2 YNNKEL (reference sequence). This CDR3 spans 15 amino acids. The CDR3 bases are TGTGCCAGCAGCCAAGTTGACAGGGGTAACAGTGAAGCTTTCTTT. This encodes CASSQVDRGNSEAFF.

V usage is TRBV12-3 or TRBV12-4 and J usage is TRBJ1-2, with unresolved D. V dropped 10 bases and J dropped 6 bases, with 12 bases sitting between them. The CDR3 extends over 11 amino acids. The CDR3 DNA is TGTGCCACCTCTTATAATCATGGCTACACCTTC. It translates to CATSYNHGYTF.

The chain has TRBV5-6 and TRBJ1-1; 7 bases are a match to TRBD1. This CDR3 comprises 12 residues. From germline, CDR1 is SGHDT and CDR2 YYEEEE. The V and J ends lost 7 bases and 1 base, in that order; junction bases with no gene match: 1. The CDR3 region is CASRTGNTEAFF. Here the CDR3 DNA reads TGTGCCAGCCGGACAGGGAACACTGAAGCTTTCTTT.